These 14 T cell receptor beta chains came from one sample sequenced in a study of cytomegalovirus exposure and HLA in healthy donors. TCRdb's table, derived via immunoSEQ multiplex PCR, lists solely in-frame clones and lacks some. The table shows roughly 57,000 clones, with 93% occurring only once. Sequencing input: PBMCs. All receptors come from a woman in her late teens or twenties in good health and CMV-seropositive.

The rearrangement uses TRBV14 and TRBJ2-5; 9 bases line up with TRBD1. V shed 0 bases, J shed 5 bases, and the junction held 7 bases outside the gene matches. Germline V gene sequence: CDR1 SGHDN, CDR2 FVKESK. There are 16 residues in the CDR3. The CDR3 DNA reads TGTGCCAGCAGCCAAGAACTGGGACAGGGAAGTGAGACCCAGTACTTC. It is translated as CASSQELGQGSETQYF.

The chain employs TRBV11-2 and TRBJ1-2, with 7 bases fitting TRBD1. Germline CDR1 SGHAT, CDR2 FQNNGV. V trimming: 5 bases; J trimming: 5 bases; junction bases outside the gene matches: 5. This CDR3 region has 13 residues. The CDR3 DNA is TGTGCCAGCAGCCCCGGGACAGCATATGGCTACACCTTC. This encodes CASSPGTAYGYTF. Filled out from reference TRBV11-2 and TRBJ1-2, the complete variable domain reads EAGVAQSPRYKIIEKRQSVAFWCNPISGHATLYWYQQILGQGPKLLIQFQNNGVVDDSQLPKDRFSAERLKGVDSTLKIQPAKLEDSAVYLCASSPGTAYGYTFGSGTRLTVV.

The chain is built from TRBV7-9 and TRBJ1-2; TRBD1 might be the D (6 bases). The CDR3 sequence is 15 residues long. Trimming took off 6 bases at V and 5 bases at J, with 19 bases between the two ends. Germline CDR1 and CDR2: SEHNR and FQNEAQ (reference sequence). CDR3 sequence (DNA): TGTGCCAGCAGGGAAGACGAGGGGGTTCGGTATGGCTACACCTTC. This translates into CASREDEGVRYGYTF.

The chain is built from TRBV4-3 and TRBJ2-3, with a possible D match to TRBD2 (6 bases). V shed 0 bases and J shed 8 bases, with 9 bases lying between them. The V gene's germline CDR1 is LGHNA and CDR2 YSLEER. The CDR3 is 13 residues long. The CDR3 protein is CASSQDGGFTQYF. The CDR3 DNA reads TGCGCCAGCAGCCAAGATGGGGGGTTTACGCAGTATTTT.

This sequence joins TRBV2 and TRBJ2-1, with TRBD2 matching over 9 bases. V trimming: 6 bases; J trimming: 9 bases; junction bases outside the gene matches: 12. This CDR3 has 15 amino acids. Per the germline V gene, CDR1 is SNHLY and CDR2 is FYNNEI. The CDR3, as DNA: TGTGCCAGCAGGTTACAAAGCGGGGGGCTTAGTGAGCAGTTCTTC. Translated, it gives CASRLQSGGLSEQFF.

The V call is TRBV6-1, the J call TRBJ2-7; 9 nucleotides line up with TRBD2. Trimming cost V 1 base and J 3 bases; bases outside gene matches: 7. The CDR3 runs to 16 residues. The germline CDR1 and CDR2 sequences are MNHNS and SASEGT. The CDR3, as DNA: TGTGCCAGCAGTGAAGGTGGTAGCGGGGGCCTCTACGAGCAGTACTTC. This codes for CASSEGGSGGLYEQYF.

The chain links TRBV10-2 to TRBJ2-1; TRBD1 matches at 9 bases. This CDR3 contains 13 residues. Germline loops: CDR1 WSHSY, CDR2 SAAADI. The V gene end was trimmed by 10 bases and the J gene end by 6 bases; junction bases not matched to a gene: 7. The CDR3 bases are TGCGCCACTTCTCGGACAGGGGTCAATGAGCAGTTCTTC. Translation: CATSRTGVNEQFF.

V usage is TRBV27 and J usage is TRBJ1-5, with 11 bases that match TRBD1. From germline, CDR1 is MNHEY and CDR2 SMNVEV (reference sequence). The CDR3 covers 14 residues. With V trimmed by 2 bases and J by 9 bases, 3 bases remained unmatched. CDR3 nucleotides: TGTGCCAGCAGTTTAGGACAGGGGGCAACGCCCCAGCATTTT. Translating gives CASSLGQGATPQHF.

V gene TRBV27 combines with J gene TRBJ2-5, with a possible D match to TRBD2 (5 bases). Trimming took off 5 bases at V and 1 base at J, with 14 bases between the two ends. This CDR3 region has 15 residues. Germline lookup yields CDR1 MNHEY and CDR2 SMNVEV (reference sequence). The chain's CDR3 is CASSALTSSQETQYF. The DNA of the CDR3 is TGTGCCAGCAGTGCGCTTACTAGTTCCCAAGAGACCCAGTACTTC.

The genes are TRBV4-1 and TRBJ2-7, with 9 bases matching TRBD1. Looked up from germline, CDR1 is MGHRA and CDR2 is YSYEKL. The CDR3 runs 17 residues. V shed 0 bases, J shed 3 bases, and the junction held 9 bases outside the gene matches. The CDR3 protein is CASSQDGLDRGHYEQYF. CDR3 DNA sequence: TGCGCCAGCAGCCAAGATGGGTTGGACAGGGGCCACTACGAGCAGTACTTC.

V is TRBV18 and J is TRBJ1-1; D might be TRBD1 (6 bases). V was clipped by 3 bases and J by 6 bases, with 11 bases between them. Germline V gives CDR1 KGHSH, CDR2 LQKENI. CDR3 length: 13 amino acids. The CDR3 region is CASSPTGWAEAFF. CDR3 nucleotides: TGTGCCAGCTCACCTACAGGGTGGGCTGAAGCTTTCTTT.

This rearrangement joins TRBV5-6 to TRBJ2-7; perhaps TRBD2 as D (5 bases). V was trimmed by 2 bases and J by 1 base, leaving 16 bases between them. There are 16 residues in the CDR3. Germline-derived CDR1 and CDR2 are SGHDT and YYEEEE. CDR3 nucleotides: TGTGCCAGCAGCTTAGGGTGGCAGGTAGCGTCCTACGAGCAGTACTTC. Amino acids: CASSLGWQVASYEQYF.

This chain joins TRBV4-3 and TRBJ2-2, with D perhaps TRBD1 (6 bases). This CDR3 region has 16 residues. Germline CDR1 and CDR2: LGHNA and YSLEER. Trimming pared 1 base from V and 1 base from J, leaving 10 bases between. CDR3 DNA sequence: TGCGCCAGCAGCCAAGCTGACAGGCTGAACACCGGGGAGCTGTTTTTT. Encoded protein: CASSQADRLNTGELFF.

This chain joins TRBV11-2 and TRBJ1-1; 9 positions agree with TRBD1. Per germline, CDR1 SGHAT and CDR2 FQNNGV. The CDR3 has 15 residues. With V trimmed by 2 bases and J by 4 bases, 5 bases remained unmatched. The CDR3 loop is CASSLHRGRVTEAFF. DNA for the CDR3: TGTGCCAGCAGCTTACACAGGGGGCGCGTCACTGAAGCTTTCTTT. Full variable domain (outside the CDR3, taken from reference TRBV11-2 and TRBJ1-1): EAGVAQSPRYKIIEKRQSVAFWCNPISGHATLYWYQQILGQGPKLLIQFQNNGVVDDSQLPKDRFSAERLKGVDSTLKIQPAKLEDSAVYLCASSLHRGRVTEAFFGQGTRLTVV.